These T cell receptor beta chains were read from a single sample in a study of control samples from healthy donors and cancer patients. TCRdb's copy holds only in-frame clones and misses some; the assay was immunoSEQ multiplex PCR. The sample includes 60,000 to 75,000 clones, roughly 85% of them seen just once. Sample: blood. These receptors were taken from a man between 40 and 49 years old in good health. The CDR3 runs from the conserved cysteine through the conserved F or W. The D gene is left open where the match is weak. The size of a clone is reported for some rows only, either as once, few or many, or as a class for expanded clones.

v_gene	d_gene	abundance	j_gene	CDR3aa	CDR3nt
TRBV30	-	-	TRBJ2-5	CAWSRTAAQYF	TGTGCCTGGAGTAGGACCGCGGCCCAGTACTTC
TRBV3-1/TRBV3-2	TRBD1	-	TRBJ2-7	CASSRGQGPYEQYF	TGTGCCAGCAGCCGGGGACAGGGCCCTTACGAGCAGTACTTC
TRBV6-2/TRBV6-3	-	-	TRBJ1-2	CASSPDHGYTF	TGTGCCAGCAGCCCCGATCATGGCTACACCTTC
TRBV6-5	-	once	TRBJ2-2	CASSLTRGDGELFF	TGTGCCAGCAGTTTGACCAGGGGTGACGGGGAGCTGTTTTTT
TRBV11-2	TRBD1	-	TRBJ1-5	CASSLGYGTGGTQPQHF	TGTGCCAGCAGCTTAGGATACGGGACAGGGGGCACTCAGCCCCAGCATTTT
TRBV29-1	TRBD1	-	TRBJ2-7	CSVEVAGQGKIDEQYF	TGCAGCGTTGAAGTGGCGGGACAGGGGAAGATTGACGAGCAGTACTTC
TRBV14	-	-	TRBJ1-1	CASSQTWNTEAFF	TGTGCCAGCAGCCAAACTTGGAACACTGAAGCTTTCTTT
TRBV6-5	TRBD1	once	TRBJ1-3	CASSTGGGGNTIYF	TGTGCCAGCAGTACAGGGGGCGGTGGAAACACCATATATTTT
TRBV19	TRBD1	-	TRBJ1-1	CASSGTDMNTEAFF	TGTGCCAGTAGTGGGACAGATATGAACACTGAAGCTTTCTTT
TRBV4-3	-	-	TRBJ1-5	CASSQGQLSNQPQHF	TGCGCCAGCAGCCAAGGTCAGCTTAGCAATCAGCCCCAGCATTTT
TRBV18	-	-	TRBJ1-5	CASSQDPGNQPQHF	TGTGCCAGCTCCCAGGATCCGGGCAATCAGCCCCAGCATTTT
TRBV3-1/TRBV3-2	-	-	TRBJ2-7	CASSQYRAGEQYF	TGTGCCAGCAGCCAGTACAGGGCAGGAGAGCAGTACTTC
TRBV5-1	-	-	TRBJ2-7	CASSLTYGTYEQYF	TGCGCCAGCAGCTTGACGTACGGGACCTACGAGCAGTACTTC
TRBV28	-	few	TRBJ1-1	CASSLNGRTEAFF	TGTGCCAGCAGTTTAAATGGCCGGACTGAAGCTTTCTTT
TRBV3-1/TRBV3-2	TRBD2	-	TRBJ2-3	CASSRGGSGTDTQYF	TGTGCCAGCAGTCGGGGAGGGTCTGGCACAGATACGCAGTATTTT
TRBV18	-	-	TRBJ2-7	CASSPPGGHKYEQYF	TGTGCCAGCTCACCACCGGGGGGACATAAGTACGAGCAGTACTTC
TRBV7-9	-	-	TRBJ1-1	CASSLGETGFTTEAFF	TGTGCCAGCAGCTTAGGAGAAACAGGATTTACCACTGAAGCTTTCTTT
TRBV11-1	-	-	TRBJ2-7	CASSLAGHMYEQYF	TGTGCCAGCAGCTTAGCGGGCCACATGTACGAGCAGTACTTC
TRBV7-3	TRBD2	-	TRBJ2-1	CASSLPGGAHNEQFF	TGTGCCAGCAGCTTACCGGGAGGGGCACACAATGAGCAGTTCTTC
TRBV11-3	-	-	TRBJ1-2	CASSLGPGHYTF	TGTGCCAGCAGCTTAGGGCCGGGGCACTACACCTTC
TRBV6-2/TRBV6-3	TRBD2	-	TRBJ2-1	CASSFGTSGKNEQFF	TGTGCCAGCAGTTTCGGGACTAGCGGAAAGAATGAGCAGTTCTTC
TRBV18	-	-	TRBJ2-5	CASSQNQDSLLETQYF	TGTGCCAGCTCACAAAACCAGGACAGTCTTTTGGAGACCCAGTACTTC
TRBV3-1/TRBV3-2	-	-	TRBJ2-1	CASSPNRGEAPYNEQFF	TGTGCCAGCAGCCCCAATAGGGGGGAGGCTCCCTACAATGAGCAGTTCTTC
TRBV30	TRBD1	few	TRBJ1-1	CAWNRDRGNTEAFF	TGTGCCTGGAACCGGGACAGGGGGAACACTGAAGCTTTCTTT
TRBV30	-	-	TRBJ1-3	CAWSGPKRGNTIYF	TGTGCCTGGTCCGGGCCCAAGAGGGGAAACACCATATATTTT
TRBV11-3	-	-	TRBJ2-2	CASSLSRVTGELFF	TGTGCCAGCAGCCTAAGCAGGGTCACCGGGGAGCTGTTTTTT
TRBV4-3	-	-	TRBJ1-1	CASSQENRLNTEAFF	TGCGCCAGCAGCCAAGAAAACCGCTTGAACACTGAAGCTTTCTTT